The 2 T cell receptor beta chains listed next were all sequenced from one sample in a study of blood T cell repertoires in COVID-19. Libraries were prepared by immunoSEQ multiplex PCR; TCRdb keeps only in-frame clonotypes and omits some of them. The sample has a few hundred thousand clones, around 80% seen once. The sequenced sample consisted of PBMCs or T cells enriched from blood (not recorded which). These receptors were taken from a man in his thirties or forties with acute COVID-19.

This clone was counted a few times. The J gene is TRBJ1-4, the V gene TRBV27, with a weak D call TRBD1 (6 bases). V lost 6 bases to trimming and J lost 8 bases, with 16 bases between them. There are 14 residues in the CDR3. Germline loops: CDR1 MNHEY, CDR2 SMNVEV (reference sequence). The CDR3 DNA sequence: TGTGCCAGCAGCGGCGGGGGGCGAAGGGAAAAACTGTTTTTT. This translates into CASSGGGRREKLFF.

This rearrangement joins TRBV19 to TRBJ2-5; 9 nucleotides align to TRBD1. V was clipped by 3 bases and J by 5 bases; unmatched bases: 7. The length of the CDR3 is 15 residues. Per germline, CDR1 LNHDA and CDR2 SQIVND (reference sequence). DNA of the CDR3: TGTGCCAGTAGTATCTCAGGGACAGGGAGTGAGACCCAGTACTTC. It yields the protein CASSISGTGSETQYF.